This TCR beta chain was identified in a study of shared clonotypes between healthy human individuals. Whole-study results and caveats: An anticipated effect of sequencing depth on clonotype sharing among donors was recognized.

As for this clone: Its antigen remains unknown.

In the study's own analysis: ImmunoSEQ sequences covered only the junction and lacked quality scores; filtering therefore differed. Clones were sequenced by immunoSEQ multiplex PCR, and TCRdb holds only the in-frame ones, with some missing. The V and J calls and clone size come from that table; D and trimming were worked out from the DNA. The sample includes about 2.1 million clones, around 93% seen only once; the top ten take approximately 1.6%. Naive CD8 isolation took CD45RO-negative cells positively selected for CCR7 and excluded terminally differentiated effector memory CD45RA+ cells. The source material was naive CD8+ T cells from PBMCs. This receptor was taken from a man between 18 and 29 years old in good health. Some clones in this sample may be carry-over from other donors' samples.

The CDR3 sequence: CASSQAGTYNEKLFF. DNA for the CDR3: TGTGCCAGCAGCCAAGCGGGAACCTATAATGAAAAACTGTTTTTT. This rearrangement joins TRBV14 to TRBJ1-4; D is unresolved. V lost 1 base, J lost 4 bases, and 10 bases lay in between. The CDR3 has 15 amino acids. Germline assignment: CDR1 SGHDN and CDR2 FVKESK.